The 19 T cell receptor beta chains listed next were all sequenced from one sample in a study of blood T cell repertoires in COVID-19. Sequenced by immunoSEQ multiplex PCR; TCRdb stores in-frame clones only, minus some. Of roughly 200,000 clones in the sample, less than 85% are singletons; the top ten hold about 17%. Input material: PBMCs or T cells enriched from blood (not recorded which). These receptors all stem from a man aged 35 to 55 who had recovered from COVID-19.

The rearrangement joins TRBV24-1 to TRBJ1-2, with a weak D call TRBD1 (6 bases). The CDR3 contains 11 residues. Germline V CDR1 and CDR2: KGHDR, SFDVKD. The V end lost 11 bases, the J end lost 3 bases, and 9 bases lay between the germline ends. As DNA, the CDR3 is TGTGCCAGCGGGGGCGACTATGGCTACACCTTC. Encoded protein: CASGGDYGYTF.

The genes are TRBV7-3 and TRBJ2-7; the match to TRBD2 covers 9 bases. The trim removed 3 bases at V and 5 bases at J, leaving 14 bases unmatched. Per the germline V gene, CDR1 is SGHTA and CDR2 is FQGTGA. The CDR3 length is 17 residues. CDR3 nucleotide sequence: TGTGCCAGCAGCTTTAGGCTTAGCGGACTAGCGACCCACGAGCAGTACTTC. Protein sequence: CASSFRLSGLATHEQYF. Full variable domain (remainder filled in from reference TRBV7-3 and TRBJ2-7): GAGVSQTPSNKVTEKGKYVELRCDPISGHTALYWYRQSLGQGPEFLIYFQGTGAADDSGLPNDRFFAVRPEGSVSTLKIQRTERGDSAVYLCASSFRLSGLATHEQYFGPGTRLTVT.

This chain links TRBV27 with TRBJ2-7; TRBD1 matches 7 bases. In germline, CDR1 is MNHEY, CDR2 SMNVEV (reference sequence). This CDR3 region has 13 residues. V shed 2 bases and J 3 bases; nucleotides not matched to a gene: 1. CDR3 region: CASSLNRGYEQYF. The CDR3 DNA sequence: TGTGCCAGCAGTTTAAACAGGGGCTACGAGCAGTACTTC.

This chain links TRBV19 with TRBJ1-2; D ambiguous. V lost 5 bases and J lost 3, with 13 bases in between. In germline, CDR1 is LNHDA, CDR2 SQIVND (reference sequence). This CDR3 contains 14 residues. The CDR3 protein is CASSLRTGDYGYTF. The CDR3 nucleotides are TGTGCCAGTAGTTTACGGACTGGGGACTATGGCTACACCTTC.

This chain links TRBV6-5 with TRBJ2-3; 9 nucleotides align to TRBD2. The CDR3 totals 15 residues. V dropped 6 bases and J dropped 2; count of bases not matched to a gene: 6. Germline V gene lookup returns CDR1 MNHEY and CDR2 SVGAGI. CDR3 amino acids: CASSLTSGSTDTQYF. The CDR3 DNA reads TGTGCCAGCAGCCTGACTAGCGGATCCACAGATACGCAGTATTTT.

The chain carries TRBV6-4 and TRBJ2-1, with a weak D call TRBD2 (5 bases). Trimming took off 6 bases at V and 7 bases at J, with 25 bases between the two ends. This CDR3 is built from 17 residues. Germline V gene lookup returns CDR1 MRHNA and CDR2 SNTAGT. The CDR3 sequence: CASSEKGLLSKRNEQFF. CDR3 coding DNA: TGTGCCAGCAGCGAGAAAGGACTCCTCTCCAAGAGGAATGAGCAGTTCTTC.

The CDR3 loop reads CASRQGQGTTEAFF. As DNA, the CDR3 is TGTGCCAGCAGGCAGGGACAGGGGACCACTGAAGCTTTCTTT. The chain joins TRBV28 to TRBJ1-1; TRBD1 agrees at 10 bases. V was pared by 6 bases and J by 4 bases, with 5 bases of the junction left unmatched. The CDR3 covers 14 residues. Germline V CDR1 and CDR2: MDHEN, SYDVKM. Together with reference TRBV28 and TRBJ1-1, the CDR3 gives the full variable domain: DVKVTQSSRYLVKRTGEKVFLECVQDMDHENMFWYRQDPGLGLRLIYFSYDVKMKEKGDIPEGYSVSREKKERFSLILESASTNQTSMYLCASRQGQGTTEAFFGQGTRLTVV.

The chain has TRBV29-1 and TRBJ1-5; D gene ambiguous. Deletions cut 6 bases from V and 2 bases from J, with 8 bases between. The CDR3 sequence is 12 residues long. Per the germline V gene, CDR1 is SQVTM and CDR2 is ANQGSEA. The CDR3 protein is CSVSDGNQPQHF. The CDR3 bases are TGCAGCGTCTCAGATGGCAATCAGCCCCAGCATTTT.

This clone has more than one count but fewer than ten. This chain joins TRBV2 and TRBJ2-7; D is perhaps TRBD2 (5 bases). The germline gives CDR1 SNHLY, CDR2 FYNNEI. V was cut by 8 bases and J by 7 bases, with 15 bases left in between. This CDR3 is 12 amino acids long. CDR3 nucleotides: TGTGCCAGCGGAACAGTGAGAGGGGAGCAGTACTTC. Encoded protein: CASGTVRGEQYF.

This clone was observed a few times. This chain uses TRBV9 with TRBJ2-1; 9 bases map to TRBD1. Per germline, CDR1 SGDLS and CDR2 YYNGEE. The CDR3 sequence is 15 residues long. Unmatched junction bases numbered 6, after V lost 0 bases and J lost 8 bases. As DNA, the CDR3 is TGTGCCAGCAGCGTAGGACAGGGGGTCTCACATGAGCAGTTCTTC. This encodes CASSVGQGVSHEQFF.

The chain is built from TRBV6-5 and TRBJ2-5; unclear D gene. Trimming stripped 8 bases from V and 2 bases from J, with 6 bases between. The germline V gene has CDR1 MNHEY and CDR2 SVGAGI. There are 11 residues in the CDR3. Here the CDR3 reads CASEYQETQYF. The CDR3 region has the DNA TGTGCCAGCGAGTATCAAGAGACCCAGTACTTC.

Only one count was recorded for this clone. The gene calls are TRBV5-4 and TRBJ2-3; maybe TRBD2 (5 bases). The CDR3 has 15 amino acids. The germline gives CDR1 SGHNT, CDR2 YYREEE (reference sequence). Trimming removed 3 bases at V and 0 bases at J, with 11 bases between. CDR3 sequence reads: CASSSGVTSTDTQYF. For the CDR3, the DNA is TGTGCCAGCAGCTCCGGGGTCACTAGCACAGATACGCAGTATTTT.

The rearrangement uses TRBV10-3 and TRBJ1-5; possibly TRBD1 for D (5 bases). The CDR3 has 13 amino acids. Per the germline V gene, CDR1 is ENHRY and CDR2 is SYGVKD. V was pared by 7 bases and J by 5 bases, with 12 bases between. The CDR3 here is CAINVGPDQPQHF. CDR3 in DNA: TGTGCCATCAATGTGGGGCCCGATCAGCCCCAGCATTTT.

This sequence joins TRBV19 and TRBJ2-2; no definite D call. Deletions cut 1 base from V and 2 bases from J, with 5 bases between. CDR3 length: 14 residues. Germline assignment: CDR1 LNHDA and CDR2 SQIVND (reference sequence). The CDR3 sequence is CASSIGLNTGELFF. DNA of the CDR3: TGTGCCAGTAGTATAGGTCTCAACACCGGGGAGCTGTTTTTT.

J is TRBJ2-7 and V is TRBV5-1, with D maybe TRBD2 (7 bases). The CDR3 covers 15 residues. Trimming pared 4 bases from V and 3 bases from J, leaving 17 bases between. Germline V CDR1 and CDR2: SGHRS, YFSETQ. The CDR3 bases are TGCGCCAGCAGCCTCCAGGGGAGCGGGAACTACGAGCAGTACTTC. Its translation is CASSLQGSGNYEQYF.

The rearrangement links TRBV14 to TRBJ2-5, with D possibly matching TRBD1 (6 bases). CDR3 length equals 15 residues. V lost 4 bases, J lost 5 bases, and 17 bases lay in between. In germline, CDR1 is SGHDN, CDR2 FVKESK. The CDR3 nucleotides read TGTGCCAGCAGCCGCCGGGACAAGCTTTTGGAGACCCAGTACTTC. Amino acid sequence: CASSRRDKLLETQYF. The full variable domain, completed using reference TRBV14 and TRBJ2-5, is EAGVTQFPSHSVIEKGQTVTLRCDPISGHDNLYWYRRVMGKEIKFLLHFVKESKQDESGMPNNRFLAERTGGTYSTLKVQPAELEDSGVYFCASSRRDKLLETQYFGPGTRLLVL.

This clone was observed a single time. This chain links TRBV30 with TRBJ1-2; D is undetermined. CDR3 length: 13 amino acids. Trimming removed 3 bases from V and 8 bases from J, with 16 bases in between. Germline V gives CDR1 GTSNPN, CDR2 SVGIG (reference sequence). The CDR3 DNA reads TGTGCCTGGAGGAAGGAGAGCTCCCGAGGCTACACCTTC. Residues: CAWRKESSRGYTF.

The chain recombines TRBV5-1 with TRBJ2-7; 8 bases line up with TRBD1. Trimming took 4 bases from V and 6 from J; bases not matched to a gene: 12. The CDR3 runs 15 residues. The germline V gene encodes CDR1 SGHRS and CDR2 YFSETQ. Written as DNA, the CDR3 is TGCGCCAGCAGCCGGACAGGGTATCAGGTTGGCGAGCAGTACTTC. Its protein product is CASSRTGYQVGEQYF.

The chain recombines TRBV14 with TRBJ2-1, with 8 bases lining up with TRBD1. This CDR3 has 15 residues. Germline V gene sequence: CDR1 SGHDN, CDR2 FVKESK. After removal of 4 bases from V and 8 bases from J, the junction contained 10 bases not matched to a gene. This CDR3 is CASSPFRTGMDEQFF. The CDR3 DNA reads TGTGCCAGCAGCCCATTCCGGACAGGGATGGATGAGCAGTTCTTC. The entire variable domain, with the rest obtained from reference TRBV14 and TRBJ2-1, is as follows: EAGVTQFPSHSVIEKGQTVTLRCDPISGHDNLYWYRRVMGKEIKFLLHFVKESKQDESGMPNNRFLAERTGGTYSTLKVQPAELEDSGVYFCASSPFRTGMDEQFFGPGTRLTVL.